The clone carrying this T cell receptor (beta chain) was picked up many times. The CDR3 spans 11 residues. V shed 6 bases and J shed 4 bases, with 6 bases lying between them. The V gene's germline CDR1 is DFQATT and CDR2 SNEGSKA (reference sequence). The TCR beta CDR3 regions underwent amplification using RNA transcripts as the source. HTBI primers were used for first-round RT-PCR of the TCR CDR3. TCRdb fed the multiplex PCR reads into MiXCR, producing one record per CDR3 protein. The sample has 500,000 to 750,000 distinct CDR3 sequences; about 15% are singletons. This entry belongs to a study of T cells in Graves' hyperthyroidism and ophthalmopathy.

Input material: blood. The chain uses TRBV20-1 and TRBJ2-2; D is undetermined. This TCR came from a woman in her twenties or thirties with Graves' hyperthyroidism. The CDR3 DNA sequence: TGCAGTGCATGGGCCACCGGGGAGCTGTTTTTT. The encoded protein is CSAWATGELFF.